These 31 T cell receptor beta chains were sequenced from one sample in a study of prognosis after radiotherapy for stage I lung cancer. Multiplex PCR, run in two rounds, amplified TCR beta CDR3 from genomic DNA. Each TRBV and TRBJ gene had its own primer in the first PCR round. TCRdb used MiXCR to reprocess the multiplex PCR reads, holding one entry per CDR3 protein. Of 9,500 to 13,000 distinct CDR3 sequences listed, about 54% are singletons. Sequences were derived from PBMCs, sampled before or after stereotactic body radiation therapy (not recorded which). These receptors were taken from a donor over 45 with non-small cell lung cancer.

Details on this clonotype: Germline and junction disagree at one end, which may indicate a read error. The chain has TRBV6-2 or TRBV6-3 and TRBJ1-5, with unresolved D. CDR3 length equals 13 residues. From germline, CDR1 is MNHEY and CDR2 SVGEGT. The CDR3 is CASSYTLGQHQHF. CDR3 in DNA: TGTGCCAGCAGTTACACACTAGGTCAGCACCAGCATTTT.

By sample fraction, this clonotype is medium-sized. The chain joins TRBV2 to TRBJ2-1, with 8 bases lining up with TRBD1. This CDR3 contains 13 residues. The V and J ends lost 6 bases and 9 bases, in that order; junction bases with no gene match: 7. Germline values: CDR1 SNHLY, CDR2 FYNNEI. The CDR3 nucleotides are TGTGCCAGCAGCCTCGGACAGGGCGGTGAGCAGTTCTTC. Its protein product is CASSLGQGGEQFF.

This sequence joins TRBV6-5 and TRBJ1-5; 9 bases are shared with TRBD1. The CDR3 is 18 residues long. Trimming took 4 bases from V and 6 from J; bases not matched to a gene: 16. Germline loops: CDR1 MNHEY, CDR2 SVGAGI. The CDR3 loop is CASSSRTGVSVASQPQHF. CDR3 nucleotide sequence: TGTGCCAGCAGTTCCCGGACAGGGGTCAGTGTGGCTTCTCAGCCCCAGCATTTT.

The chain couples TRBV6-9 to TRBJ1-1, with D possibly being TRBD1 (6 bases). CDR3 length: 15 amino acids. The V end lost 3 bases, the J end lost 1 base, and 12 bases lay between the germline ends. Germline CDR1 and CDR2: MNHGY and SVAAGI. The CDR3 DNA is TGTGCCAGCAGTTACTCACCGACAGGGAACACTGAAGCTTTCTTT. Its translation: CASSYSPTGNTEAFF.

This clonotype was seen ten or more times. The CDR3, as DNA: TGTGCCAGCAGTTATCAGCGAAACTCCCAGGGGGATACGCAGTATTTT. This sequence encodes CASSYQRNSQGDTQYF. The chain has TRBV5-4 and TRBJ2-3; possibly TRBD1 for D (6 bases). The V end lost 5 bases, the J end lost 6 bases, and 22 bases lay between the germline ends. CDR1 and CDR2 (germline): SGHNT, YYREEE (reference sequence). The CDR3 contains 16 residues.

This clonotype was seen just once. A much more abundant neighbour one base away suggests this may be a read error. The V call is TRBV5-5, the J call TRBJ2-3; D is uncertain. The V end lost 2 bases, the J end lost 7 bases, and 11 bases lay between the germline ends. CDR1 is SGHKS, CDR2 YYEKEE, per germline (reference sequence). CDR3 length equals 13 residues. The CDR3 sequence is CASSLIVTYTQYF. The CDR3 DNA is TGTGCCAGCAGCTTAATCGTTACATATACGCAGTATTTT. The variable domain in full, completed from reference TRBV5-5 and TRBJ2-3, reads DAGVTQSPTHLIKTRGQQVTLRCSPISGHKSVSWYQQVLGQGPQFIFQYYEKEERGRGNFPDRFSARQFPNYSSELNVNALLLGDSALYLCASSLIVTYTQYFGPGTRLTVL.

This clonotype is classed as medium-sized. The chain recombines TRBV6-4 with TRBJ1-5; D is possibly TRBD1 (5 bases). Per the germline V gene, CDR1 is MRHNA and CDR2 is SNTAGT. V was trimmed by 6 bases and J by 0 bases, leaving 18 bases between them. The CDR3 contains 17 residues. In nucleotides, the CDR3 is TGTGCCAGCAGAGCCTCCATCGGGGGAAGTAGCAATCAGCCCCAGCATTTT. Encoded protein: CASRASIGGSSNQPQHF.

This clonotype counts as medium-sized (0.01 to 0.1%). The chain couples TRBV18 to TRBJ2-7; D is undetermined. The CDR3 has 13 amino acids. V was shortened by 0 bases and J by 5 bases, with 8 bases between the two germline ends. Germline CDR1 and CDR2: KGHSH and LQKENI. CDR3 nucleotide sequence: TGTGCCAGCTCACCACCCTCCCGTAACGAGCAGTACTTC. Protein: CASSPPSRNEQYF. Looking up the rest from reference TRBV18 and TRBJ2-7 gives the full variable domain: NAGVMQNPRHLVRRRGQEARLRCSPMKGHSHVYWYRQLPEEGLKFMVYLQKENIIDESGMPKERFSAEFPKEGPSILRIQQVVRGDSAAYFCASSPPSRNEQYFGPGTRLTVT.

This clonotype showed up just a few times. The CDR3 region is CASSYALAESGTGELFF. CDR3 DNA sequence: TGTGCCAGCAGTTACGCCCTTGCAGAGAGCGGGACCGGGGAGCTGTTTTTT. V and J are TRBV6-2 or TRBV6-3 and TRBJ2-2; maybe TRBD2 (6 bases). Trimming shortened V by 2 bases and J by 5 bases, and 18 bases separated the two germline ends. Germline assignment: CDR1 MNHEY and CDR2 SVGEGT. The CDR3 extends over 17 amino acids.

This clonotype was seen repeatedly, ten times or more. V usage is TRBV5-5 and J usage is TRBJ2-7; either TRBD1 or TRBD2 may fit D (5 bases each). This CDR3 contains 11 residues. The V gene lost 3 bases and the J gene lost 5 bases, with 6 bases spanning the gap. CDR1 SGHKS and CDR2 YYEKEE come from the germline V gene (reference sequence). For the CDR3, the DNA is TGTGCCAGCAGCTGGGGGAACGAGCAGTACTTC. Protein sequence: CASSWGNEQYF.

By share, this clonotype ranks as medium-sized (0.01 to 0.1%). CDR3 sequence (DNA): TGCAGTGCATACTCGGGACAGGGTCTCCTAAAGAACACTGAAGCTTTCTTT. This gives the protein CSAYSGQGLLKNTEAFF. The chain employs TRBV20-1 and TRBJ1-1; 9 positions match TRBD1. This CDR3 spans 17 amino acids. CDR1 is DFQATT, CDR2 SNEGSKA, per germline (reference sequence). The V and J ends lost 6 bases and 1 base, in that order; junction bases with no gene match: 15.

For the CDR3, the DNA is TGTGCCTGGAGAGGGACTAGCGGGAGATATGGAGATACGCAGTATTTT. This gives the protein CAWRGTSGRYGDTQYF. The chain employs TRBV30 and TRBJ2-3; 14 positions agree with TRBD2. CDR3 length equals 16 residues. Germline lookup yields CDR1 GTSNPN and CDR2 SVGIG (reference sequence). V was clipped by 3 bases and J by 5 bases; unmatched bases: 7.

This clonotype was recorded many times. The chain uses TRBV7-3 and TRBJ1-3, with D unclear. The CDR3 covers 13 residues. CDR1 SGHTA and CDR2 FQGTGA come from the germline V gene. V lost 5 bases and J 4 bases, leaving 9 bases between the germline ends. CDR3 bases: TGTGCCAGCAGCCCGAATCAGGGAAACACCATATATTTT. It specifies CASSPNQGNTIYF.

Of note for this clonotype: A far larger clone differs by one base, so this is likely a read error. J is TRBJ1-4 and V is TRBV6-9; no clear D gene. CDR3 length: 13 amino acids. Per the germline V gene, CDR1 is MNHGY and CDR2 is SVAAGI. Trimming took off 3 bases at V and 11 bases at J, with 13 bases between the two ends. The CDR3 sequence: CASSYAVGRKLFF. CDR3 nucleotide sequence: TGTGCCAGCAGTTACGCAGTGGGAAGGAAACTGTTTTTT.

The V call is TRBV28, the J call TRBJ2-7; 8 nucleotides match TRBD2. The CDR3 totals 14 residues. Germline CDR1 MDHEN, CDR2 SYDVKM. The V segment lost 6 bases and the J segment 2 bases; nucleotides outside the gene matches: 6. CDR3 bases: TGTGCCAGCAGGTTAGCGGGACGGACCTACGAGCAGTACTTC. Encoded protein: CASRLAGRTYEQYF.

The chain's CDR3 is CAGTSSGNTGELFF. CDR3 DNA sequence: TGTGCCGGGACCTCTAGCGGGAACACCGGGGAGCTGTTTTTT. This chain joins TRBV2 and TRBJ2-2, with 7 positions matching TRBD2. Germline V lookup: CDR1 SNHLY, CDR2 FYNNEI. CDR3 length equals 14 residues. After removal of 11 bases from V and 1 base from J, the junction contained 7 bases not matched to a gene. Full variable domain (rest looked up from reference TRBV2 and TRBJ2-2): EPEVTQTPSHQVTQMGQEVILRCVPISNHLYFYWYRQILGQKVEFLVSFYNNEISEKSEIFDDQFSVERPDGSNFTLKIRSTKLEDSAMYFCAGTSSGNTGELFFGEGSRLTVL.

A word on this clonotype: A far larger clone is only one base removed, so a read error is likely. The chain recombines TRBV6-2 or TRBV6-3 with TRBJ2-5; D unclear. Germline V gene sequence: CDR1 MNHEY, CDR2 SVGEGT. The V end was cut by 4 bases, the J end by 6 bases, with 15 bases between. The CDR3 has 14 residues. For the CDR3, the DNA is TGTGCCAGCAGTTCCTCCCTCACTCAAAAGACCCAGTACTTC. This translates into CASSSSLTQKTQYF.

This rearrangement joins TRBV4-1 to TRBJ2-7, with D perhaps TRBD2 (6 bases). Germline-derived CDR1 and CDR2 are MGHRA and YSYEKL. Trimming cost V 3 bases and J 4 bases, with 19 bases left between them. The CDR3 sequence is 16 residues long. This CDR3 reads CASSQGPLSGSYEQYF. The CDR3 DNA follows: TGCGCCAGCAGCCAGGGTCCCCTTAGCGGATCATACGAGCAGTACTTC.

By share, this clonotype counts as medium-sized. The chain has TRBV6-4 and TRBJ2-7, with TRBD1 identical over 7 bases. Germline lookup yields CDR1 MRHNA and CDR2 SNTAGT. Unmatched junction bases numbered 3, after V lost 7 bases and J lost 6 bases. The CDR3 is made up of 11 amino acids. The CDR3 DNA sequence: TGTGCCAGCATAGGGACAGCCGAGCAGTACTTC. Its translation: CASIGTAEQYF.

With regard to this clonotype: This may be a read error: a much more frequent sequence differs by one nucleotide. The genes are TRBV6-5 and TRBJ1-3; D call uncertain. Germline CDR1 is MNHEY and CDR2 is SVGAGI. The CDR3 is 15 amino acids. As DNA, the CDR3 is TGTGCCGGCAGTTCCGTCACAGTGGGTTGGAACACCATATATTTT. Translation gives CAGSSVTVGWNTIYF.

This chain uses TRBV7-8 with TRBJ1-2; 7 nucleotides line up with TRBD1. J was trimmed by 4 bases and V by 7 bases; bases with no gene match: 6. The CDR3 contains 13 residues. Germline CDR1 SGHVS, CDR2 FQNEAQ. The CDR3 coding sequence is TGTGCCAGCACCCTGACAGGGAGCTATGGCTACACCTTC. This gives the protein CASTLTGSYGYTF.

Notes on this clonotype: A read error may produce the germline difference seen at one junction end. The rearrangement joins TRBV20-1 to TRBJ2-1, with 8 bases identical to TRBD2. The CDR3 consists of 14 residues. Germline-derived CDR1 and CDR2 are DFQATT and SNEGSKA (reference sequence). For the CDR3, the DNA is TGCAGTGCCCCAAAACTAGCGGCTTACAATGAGAAGTTCTTC. Its protein is CSAPKLAAYNEKFF.

The genes are TRBV6-5 and TRBJ2-5; D might be TRBD1 or TRBD2, each matching 5 bases. V was shortened by 2 bases and J by 2 bases, with 18 bases between the two germline ends. This CDR3 is built from 17 residues. Per germline, CDR1 MNHEY and CDR2 SVGAGI. CDR3 loop: CASSYPDRDPPQETQYF. Here the CDR3 DNA reads TGTGCCAGCAGTTACCCCGACCGGGACCCCCCGCAAGAGACCCAGTACTTC.

This clonotype is deemed medium-sized. The rearrangement joins TRBV4-2 to TRBJ1-6; D not certain. V lost 0 bases, J lost 7 bases, and 7 bases lay in between. Germline CDR1 is LGHNA and CDR2 is YNFKEQ. CDR3 length equals 14 residues. CDR3 region: CASSQEGRNSPLHF. The CDR3 DNA reads as TGTGCCAGCAGCCAAGAGGGGAGAAATTCACCCCTCCACTTT.

This clonotype has just a few counts. This likely traces to a read error, being one base from a far larger clone. The rearrangement uses TRBV6-5 and TRBJ1-1, with D maybe TRBD1 (5 bases). Germline CDR1 reads MNHEY; CDR2 reads SVGAGI. The CDR3 consists of 13 residues. The CDR3 sequence is CAGSYRTYTEAFF. DNA of the CDR3: TGTGCCGGCAGTTACCGGACATACACTGAAGCTTTCTTT.

The J gene is TRBJ2-7, the V gene TRBV28, with TRBD2 matching over 11 bases. V lost 3 bases, J lost 1 base, and 5 bases stayed unmatched. The V gene's germline CDR1 is MDHEN and CDR2 SYDVKM. The CDR3 has 16 amino acids. DNA for the CDR3: TGTGCCAGCAGTTTGTCCGGGACTAGCGGATCCTACGAGCAGTACTTC. This encodes CASSLSGTSGSYEQYF.

In its sample, this clonotype is medium-sized. The V call is TRBV11-2, the J call TRBJ2-4, with no clear D. Deletions cut 2 bases from V and 0 bases from J, with 5 bases between. The CDR3 length is 14 residues. Germline V gene sequence: CDR1 SGHAT, CDR2 FQNNGV. DNA of the CDR3: TGTGCCAGCAGCTTATTCCGAGCCAAAAACATTCAGTACTTC. It encodes CASSLFRAKNIQYF.

This clonotype rates as medium-sized (0.01 to 0.1%). The CDR3 protein is CASSVGDSSTDTQYF. CDR3 DNA sequence: TGTGCCAGCAGCGTAGGGGATTCTAGCACAGATACGCAGTATTTT. The chain couples TRBV9 to TRBJ2-3; D call uncertain. The CDR3 is 15 amino acids. CDR1 and CDR2 (germline): SGDLS, YYNGEE. The V end was cut by 0 bases, the J end by 0 bases, with 8 bases between.

Here the CDR3 reads CASSRSAGGQYTGELFF. In nucleotides, the CDR3 is TGCGCCAGCAGCCGATCAGCGGGAGGTCAATACACCGGGGAGCTGTTTTTT. The V gene is TRBV4-1, the J gene TRBJ2-2, with 9 bases matching TRBD2. Germline-derived CDR1 and CDR2 are MGHRA and YSYEKL. The CDR3 totals 17 residues. V lost 4 bases to trimming and J lost 3 bases; unmatched junction nucleotides: 9.

In its sample, this clonotype is medium-sized. The J gene is TRBJ2-7, the V gene TRBV19; either TRBD1 or TRBD2 may fit D (5 bases each). The V end lost 5 bases, the J end lost 5 bases, and 22 bases lay between the germline ends. The CDR3 contains 16 residues. Per the germline V gene, CDR1 is LNHDA and CDR2 is SQIVND (reference sequence). CDR3 coding DNA: TGTGCCAGTAGTGCCGGGTTGGGGCGAATCGGGGACGAGCAGTACTTC. Its translation is CASSAGLGRIGDEQYF.

The chain uses TRBV12-3 or TRBV12-4 and TRBJ2-1; D is undetermined. V was clipped by 5 bases and J by 5 bases, with 16 bases between them. The CDR3 has 15 amino acids. The CDR3 spells CASSAQLRTNNEQFF. The CDR3 DNA follows: TGTGCCAGCAGTGCCCAACTAAGAACAAACAATGAGCAGTTCTTC.